A selection of T cell receptor beta chains follows, all from one sample in a study of Ad26.COV2.S vaccination and SARS-CoV-2 variants. Data came from immunoSEQ multiplex PCR; TCRdb stores just in-frame clones and leaves some out. The sample has roughly 100,000 clones, roughly 80% seen once. The sequencing here drew on peripheral blood, taken after recovery from COVID-19. The receptors originated from a human donor who had recovered from COVID-19. Both conserved end residues are part of each CDR3. A D gene is named only where the DNA matches it firmly. The size of a clone is reported for some rows only, either as once, few or many, or as a class for expanded clones.

j_call d_call clone_size v_call cdr3_aa cdr3_nt
TRBJ1-5 TRBD1 - TRBV5-1 CASSLDRGDQPQHF TGCGCCAGCAGCCTGGACAGGGGCGATCAGCCCCAGCATTTT
TRBJ2-3 - - TRBV28 CASSPQSAQYF TGTGCCAGCAGCCCCCAGTCCGCGCAGTATTTT
TRBJ1-2 - - TRBV19 CASTTAGVLGGYTF TGTGCCTCAACCACGGCGGGAGTATTAGGTGGCTACACCTTC
TRBJ1-4 TRBD1 - TRBV2 CATAGGAEKLFF TGTGCCACCGCAGGGGGGGCTGAAAAACTGTTTTTT
TRBJ1-2 - - TRBV19 CASSRNYGYTF TGTGCCAGTAGTCGCAACTATGGCTACACCTTC
TRBJ2-3 TRBD1 - TRBV19 CASSPRPGQGTDTQYF TGTGCCAGTAGTCCCCGCCCCGGACAGGGAACAGATACGCAGTATTTT
TRBJ2-5 TRBD1 - TRBV3-1/TRBV3-2 CASSQDLTGGKTQYF TGTGCCAGCAGCCAAGACCTTACAGGGGGCAAGACCCAGTACTTC
TRBJ2-3 - - TRBV27 CAAGSGLGTDTQYF TGTGCGGCAGGGTCGGGGCTCGGGACAGATACGCAGTATTTT
TRBJ2-1 TRBD1 - TRBV7-9 CASSLAQDRGNYYNEQFF TGTGCCAGCAGCTTAGCCCAGGACAGGGGGAATTATTACAATGAGCAGTTCTTC
TRBJ1-3 - - TRBV30 CAYQISGNTIYF TGTGCCTACCAGATCTCTGGAAACACCATATATTTT
TRBJ1-5 TRBD1 - TRBV4-1 CASSRGTGEHQPQHF TGCGCCAGCAGCCGGGGGACAGGGGAACATCAGCCCCAGCATTTT
TRBJ2-7 - - TRBV5-4 CASSLGGSEEYEQYF TGTGCCAGCAGCTTGGGTGGGTCTGAAGAATACGAGCAGTACTTC
TRBJ2-2 - many TRBV4-1 CASNPTQEGAGELFF TGCGCCAGCAACCCAACCCAAGAAGGCGCCGGGGAGCTGTTTTTT
TRBJ1-3 - - TRBV12-5 CASTKSGNTIYF TGTGCTAGTACGAAATCCGGAAACACCATATATTTT
TRBJ2-3 TRBD2 - TRBV11-2 CASSLEGLAGETDTQYF TGTGCCAGCAGCTTAGAGGGACTAGCGGGGGAGACAGATACGCAGTATTTT
TRBJ2-7 TRBD1 - TRBV19 CASSIRGTVGQYF TGTGCCAGTAGTATAAGGGGGACAGTCGGGCAGTACTTC
TRBJ2-5 - - TRBV6-5 CASSNTEQLQETQYF TGTGCCAGCAGTAACACAGAACAGCTCCAAGAGACCCAGTACTTC
TRBJ2-3 - - TRBV28 CASAGVLDTQYF TGTGCCAGCGCGGGCGTTCTGGATACGCAGTATTTT
TRBJ1-3 - - TRBV30 CAHGGVPGNTIYF TGTGCCCATGGAGGGGTTCCTGGAAACACCATATATTTT
TRBJ2-5 - - TRBV7-2 CASRRDWQQETQYF TGTGCCAGCAGGAGGGACTGGCAGCAAGAGACCCAGTACTTC
TRBJ2-7 TRBD2 - TRBV13 CASSYSRRGSSYEQYF TGTGCCAGCAGCTACTCCCGGCGGGGGAGCTCCTACGAGCAGTACTTC
TRBJ2-1 TRBD1 - TRBV3-1/TRBV3-2 CASSQFPGQGSNEQFF TGTGCCAGCAGCCAATTCCCGGGACAGGGTAGCAATGAGCAGTTCTTC
TRBJ2-7 TRBD1 - TRBV7-6 CASSPLTGQGPYEQYF TGTGCCAGCAGCCCACTTACCGGACAGGGTCCCTACGAGCAGTACTTC
TRBJ2-5 - - TRBV12-3/TRBV12-4 CASTPSWGETQYF TGTGCCAGCACCCCATCGTGGGGAGAGACCCAGTACTTC
TRBJ2-1 TRBD1 - TRBV19 CASSPLDRVSYNEQFF TGTGCCAGTAGTCCCCTGGACAGGGTCTCCTACAATGAGCAGTTCTTC
TRBJ1-1 - - TRBV6-5 CAALGGQMTEAFF TGTGCCGCCCTGGGAGGGCAGATGACTGAAGCTTTCTTT
TRBJ1-6 - - TRBV19 CASSMMGNYSPLHF TGTGCCAGTAGTATGATGGGGAACTATTCACCCCTCCACTTT
TRBJ1-1 - few TRBV4-1 CASSQGPVTQKNTEAFF TGCGCCAGCAGCCAAGGTCCCGTAACGCAGAAGAACACTGAAGCTTTCTTT
TRBJ2-4 TRBD2 - TRBV15 CATSRGYGGANIQYF TGTGCCACCAGCAGAGGGTACGGGGGGGCCAACATTCAGTACTTC
TRBJ1-4 - - TRBV19 CASTVAGRNEKLFF TGTGCCAGTACGGTGGCAGGGAGGAATGAAAAACTGTTTTTT
TRBJ2-2 - medium-sized TRBV7-3 CASSLIPAGELFF TGTGCCAGCTCCTTAATCCCGGCGGGGGAGCTGTTTTTT
TRBJ2-7 - - TRBV28 CASSLVREQYF TGTGCCAGCAGTTTAGTTCGCGAGCAGTACTTC